Reported below is one T cell receptor beta chain. What it binds is not known. The sample originates from a study of T cell responses to AZD1222 COVID-19 vaccine. Overall study context: Second-dose recipients at about 4 or about 12 weeks were treated as one pooled group. Broader study findings: Only a handful of AZD1222 recipients were seropositive at baseline. CD4 TCRs linked to vaccination spanned spike, dominating at 160-218 and 743-854. The donor group comprised mostly white British people and more females; the analysis possibly underestimated clonal diversity.

Produced via immunoSEQ multiplex PCR; TCRdb's table is partial and in-frame only. The sample has around 200,000 clones; around 90% are singletons. The CDR3 length is 12 residues. V lost 5 bases to trimming and J lost 3 bases, with 4 bases between them. Germline V gene data show CDR1 as MNHEY and CDR2 as SVGAGI. The specimen was peripheral blood, collected on day 0 of AZD1222 vaccination. This sequence originates from an adult in good health. The V gene is TRBV6-5, the J gene TRBJ2-2; D is undetermined. The chain's CDR3 is CASSRHTGELFF. CDR3 nucleotides: TGTGCCAGCAGTCGCCACACCGGGGAGCTGTTTTTT.